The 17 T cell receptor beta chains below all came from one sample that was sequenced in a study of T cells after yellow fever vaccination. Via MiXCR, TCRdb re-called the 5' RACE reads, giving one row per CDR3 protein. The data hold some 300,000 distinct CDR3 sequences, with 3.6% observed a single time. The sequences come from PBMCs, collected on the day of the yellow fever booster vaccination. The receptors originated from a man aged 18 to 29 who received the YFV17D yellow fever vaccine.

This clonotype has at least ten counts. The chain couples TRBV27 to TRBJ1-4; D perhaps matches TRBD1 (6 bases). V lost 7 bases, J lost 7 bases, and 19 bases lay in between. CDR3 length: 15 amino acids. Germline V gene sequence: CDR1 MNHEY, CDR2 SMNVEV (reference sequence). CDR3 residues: CASKPLPFRGEKLFF. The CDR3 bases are TGTGCCAGCAAACCACTGCCGTTCAGGGGTGAAAAACTGTTTTTT.

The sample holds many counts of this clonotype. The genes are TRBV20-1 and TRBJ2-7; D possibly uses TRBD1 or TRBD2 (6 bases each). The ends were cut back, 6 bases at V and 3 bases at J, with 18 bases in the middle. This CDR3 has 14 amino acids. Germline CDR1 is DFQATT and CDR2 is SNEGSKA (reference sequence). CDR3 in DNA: TGCAGTGCCCAGGGGTGGGAGGAGGACTACGAGCAGTACTTC. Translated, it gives CSAQGWEEDYEQYF.

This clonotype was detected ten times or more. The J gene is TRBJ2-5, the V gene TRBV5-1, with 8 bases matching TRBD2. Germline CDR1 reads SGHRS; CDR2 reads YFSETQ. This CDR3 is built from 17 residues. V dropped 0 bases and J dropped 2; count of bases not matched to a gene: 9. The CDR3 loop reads CASSLGIGGARQETQYF. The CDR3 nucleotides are TGCGCCAGCAGCTTGGGAATCGGGGGGGCCCGACAAGAGACCCAGTACTTC.

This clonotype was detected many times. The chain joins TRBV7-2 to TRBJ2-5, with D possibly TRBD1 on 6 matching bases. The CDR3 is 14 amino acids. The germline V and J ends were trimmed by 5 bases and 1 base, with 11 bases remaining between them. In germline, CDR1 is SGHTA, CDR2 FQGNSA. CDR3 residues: CASSVQGTQETQYF. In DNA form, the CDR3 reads TGTGCCAGCAGCGTTCAGGGGACCCAAGAGACCCAGTACTTC.

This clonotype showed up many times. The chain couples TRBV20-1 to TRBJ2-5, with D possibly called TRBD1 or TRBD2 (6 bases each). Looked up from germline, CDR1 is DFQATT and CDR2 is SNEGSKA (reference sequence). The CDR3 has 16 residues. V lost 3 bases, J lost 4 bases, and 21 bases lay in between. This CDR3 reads CSASPGARVEGETQYF. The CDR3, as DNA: TGCAGTGCTAGTCCGGGGGCGCGAGTGGAGGGAGAGACCCAGTACTTC.

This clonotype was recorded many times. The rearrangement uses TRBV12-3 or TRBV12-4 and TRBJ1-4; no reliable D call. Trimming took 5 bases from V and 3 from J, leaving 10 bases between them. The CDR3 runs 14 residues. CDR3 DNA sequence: TGTGCCAGCAGTAAAGGGTTACCTAATGAAAAACTGTTTTTT. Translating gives CASSKGLPNEKLFF.

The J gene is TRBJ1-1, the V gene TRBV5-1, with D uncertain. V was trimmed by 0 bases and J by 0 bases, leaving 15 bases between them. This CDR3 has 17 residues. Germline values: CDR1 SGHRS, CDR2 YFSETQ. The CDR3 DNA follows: TGCGCCAGCAGCTTGGCCGGGTCAGCGAGCATGAACACTGAAGCTTTCTTT. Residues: CASSLAGSASMNTEAFF.

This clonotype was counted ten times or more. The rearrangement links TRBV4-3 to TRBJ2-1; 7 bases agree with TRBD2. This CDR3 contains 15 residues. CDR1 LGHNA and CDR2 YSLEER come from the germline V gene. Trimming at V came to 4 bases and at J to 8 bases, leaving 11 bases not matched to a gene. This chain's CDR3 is CASSPGGPEPHEQFF. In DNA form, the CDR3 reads TGCGCCAGCAGCCCGGGGGGACCCGAGCCCCATGAGCAGTTCTTC.

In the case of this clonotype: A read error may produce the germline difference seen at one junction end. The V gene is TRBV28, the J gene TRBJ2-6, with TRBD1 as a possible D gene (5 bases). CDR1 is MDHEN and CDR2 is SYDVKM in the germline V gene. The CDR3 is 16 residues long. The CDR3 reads CASSFGSSSGAIVLTF. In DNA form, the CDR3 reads TGTGCCAGCAGTTTTGGCTCTTCCTCTGGGGCCATCGTCCTGACTTTC.

DNA for the CDR3: TGTGCCAGCAGCTTGACTATTATGGAGACCCAGTACTTC. Its protein is CASSLTIMETQYF. The rearrangement uses TRBV11-2 and TRBJ2-5, with a possible D match to TRBD2 (5 bases). The V end was cut by 3 bases, the J end by 5 bases, with 10 bases between. The CDR3 is made up of 13 amino acids. In germline, CDR1 is SGHAT, CDR2 FQNNGV. Drawing the rest from reference TRBV11-2 and TRBJ2-5, the complete variable domain is EAGVAQSPRYKIIEKRQSVAFWCNPISGHATLYWYQQILGQGPKLLIQFQNNGVVDDSQLPKDRFSAERLKGVDSTLKIQPAKLEDSAVYLCASSLTIMETQYFGPGTRLLVL.

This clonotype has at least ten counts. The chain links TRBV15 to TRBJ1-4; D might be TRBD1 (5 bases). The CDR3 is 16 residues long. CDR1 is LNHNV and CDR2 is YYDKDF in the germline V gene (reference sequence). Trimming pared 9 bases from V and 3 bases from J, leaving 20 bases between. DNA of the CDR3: TGTGCCACGATGGTCGGCAGGGTCGGTGCTAATGAAAAACTGTTTTTT. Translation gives CATMVGRVGANEKLFF.

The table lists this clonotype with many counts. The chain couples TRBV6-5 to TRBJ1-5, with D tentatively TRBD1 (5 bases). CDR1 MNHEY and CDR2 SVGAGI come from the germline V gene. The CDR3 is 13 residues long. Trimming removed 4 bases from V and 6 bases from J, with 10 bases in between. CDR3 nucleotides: TGTGCCAGCAGTTGGGGCGTGGGTCAGCCCCAGCATTTT. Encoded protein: CASSWGVGQPQHF.

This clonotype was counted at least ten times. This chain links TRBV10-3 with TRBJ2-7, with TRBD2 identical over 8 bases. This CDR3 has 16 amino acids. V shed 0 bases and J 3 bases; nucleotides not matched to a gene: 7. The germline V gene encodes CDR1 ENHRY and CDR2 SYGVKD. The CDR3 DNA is TGTGCCATCAGTGAGTCAATGAGCGGGGGTCACTACGAGCAGTACGTC. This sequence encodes CAISESMSGGHYEQYV.

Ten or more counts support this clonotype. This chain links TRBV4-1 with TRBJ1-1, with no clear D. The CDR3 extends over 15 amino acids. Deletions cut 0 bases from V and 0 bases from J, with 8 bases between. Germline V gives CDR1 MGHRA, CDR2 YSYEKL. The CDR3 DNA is TGCGCCAGCAGCCAAGATAGGAGATTGAACACTGAAGCTTTCTTT. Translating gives CASSQDRRLNTEAFF.

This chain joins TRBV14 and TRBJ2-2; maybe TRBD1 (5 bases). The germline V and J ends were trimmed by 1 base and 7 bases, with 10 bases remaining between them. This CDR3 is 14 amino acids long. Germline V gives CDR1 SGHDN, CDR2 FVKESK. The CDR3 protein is CASSQAWGHGELFF. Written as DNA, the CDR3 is TGTGCCAGCAGCCAAGCTTGGGGCCACGGGGAGCTGTTTTTT.

The CDR3 DNA sequence: TGTGCCAGCAGCTCTCTAATGAACCCCGGGACAGGGGGCGCCTATGGCTACACCTTC. The encoded protein is CASSSLMNPGTGGAYGYTF. The rearrangement uses TRBV7-2 and TRBJ1-2; 12 bases fit TRBD1. Germline V gene lookup returns CDR1 SGHTA and CDR2 FQGNSA. V lost 4 bases to trimming and J lost 4 bases; unmatched junction nucleotides: 16. There are 19 residues in the CDR3.

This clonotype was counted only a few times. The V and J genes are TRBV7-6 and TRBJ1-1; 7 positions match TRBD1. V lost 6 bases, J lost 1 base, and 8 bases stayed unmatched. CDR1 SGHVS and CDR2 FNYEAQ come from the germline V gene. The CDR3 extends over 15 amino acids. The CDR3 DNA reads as TGTGCCAGCAGGAGGGGGCCAGATCCGAACACTGAAGCTTTCTTT. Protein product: CASRRGPDPNTEAFF.